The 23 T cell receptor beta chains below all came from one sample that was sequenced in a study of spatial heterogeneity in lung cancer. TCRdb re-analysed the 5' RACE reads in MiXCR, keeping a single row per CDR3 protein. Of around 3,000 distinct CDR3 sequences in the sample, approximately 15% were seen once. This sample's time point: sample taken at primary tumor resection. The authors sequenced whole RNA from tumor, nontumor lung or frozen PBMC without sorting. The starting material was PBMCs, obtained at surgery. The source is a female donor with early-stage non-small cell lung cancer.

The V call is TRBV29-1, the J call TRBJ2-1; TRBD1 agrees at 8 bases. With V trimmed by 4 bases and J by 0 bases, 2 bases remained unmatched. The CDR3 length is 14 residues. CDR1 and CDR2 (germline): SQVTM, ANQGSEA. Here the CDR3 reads CSVGQGSSYNEQFF. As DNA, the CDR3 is TGCAGCGTTGGACAGGGGAGCTCCTACAATGAGCAGTTCTTC.

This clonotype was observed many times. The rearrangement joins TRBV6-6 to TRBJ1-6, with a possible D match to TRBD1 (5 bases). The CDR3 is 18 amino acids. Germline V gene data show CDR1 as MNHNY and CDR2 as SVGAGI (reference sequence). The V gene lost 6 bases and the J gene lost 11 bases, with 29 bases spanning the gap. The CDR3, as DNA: TGTGCCAGCAGACCAAACCCCCAGCGGGGGACCTTAAGAACACCCCTCCACTTT. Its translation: CASRPNPQRGTLRTPLHF.

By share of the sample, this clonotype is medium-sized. CDR3 in DNA: TGTGCCAGCAGGGAGAGACTAGCGGGAGTGTGTGAGCAGTTCTTC. Translation gives CASRERLAGVCEQFF. The rearrangement links TRBV25-1 to TRBJ2-1, with 12 bases lining up with TRBD2. This CDR3 contains 15 residues. After removal of 6 bases from V and 9 bases from J, the junction contained 9 bases not matched to a gene. The germline V gene has CDR1 MGHDK and CDR2 SYGVNS.

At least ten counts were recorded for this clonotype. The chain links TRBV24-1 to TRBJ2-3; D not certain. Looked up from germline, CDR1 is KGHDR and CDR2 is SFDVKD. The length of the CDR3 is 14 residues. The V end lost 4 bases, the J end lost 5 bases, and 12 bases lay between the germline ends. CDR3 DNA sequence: TGTGCCACCAGTGACCCGAGTGGAGTAGATACGCAGTATTTT. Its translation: CATSDPSGVDTQYF.

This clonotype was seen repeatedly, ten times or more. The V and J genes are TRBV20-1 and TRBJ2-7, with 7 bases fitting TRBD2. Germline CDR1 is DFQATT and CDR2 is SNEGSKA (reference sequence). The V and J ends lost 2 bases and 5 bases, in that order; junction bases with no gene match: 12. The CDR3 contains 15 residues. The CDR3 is CSARPGGSSRDEQYF. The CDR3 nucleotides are TGCAGTGCTAGACCGGGCGGGAGTAGTCGCGACGAGCAGTACTTC.

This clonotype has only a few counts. DNA for the CDR3: TGTGCCAGCAGTTGGACAGGGAGTGGGGATACGCAGTATTTT. Translated, it gives CASSWTGSGDTQYF. J is TRBJ2-3 and V is TRBV27, with 8 bases lining up with TRBD1. The CDR3 has 14 residues. The V segment lost 4 bases and the J segment 6 bases; nucleotides outside the gene matches: 6. CDR1 and CDR2 (germline): MNHEY, SMNVEV (reference sequence).

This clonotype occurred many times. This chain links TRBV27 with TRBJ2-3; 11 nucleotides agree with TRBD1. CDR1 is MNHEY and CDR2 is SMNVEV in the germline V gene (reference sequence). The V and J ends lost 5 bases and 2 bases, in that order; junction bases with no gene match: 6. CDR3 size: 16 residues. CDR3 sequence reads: CASSTWTGGTTDTQYF. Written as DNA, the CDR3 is TGTGCCAGCAGTACCTGGACAGGGGGCACCACAGATACGCAGTATTTT.

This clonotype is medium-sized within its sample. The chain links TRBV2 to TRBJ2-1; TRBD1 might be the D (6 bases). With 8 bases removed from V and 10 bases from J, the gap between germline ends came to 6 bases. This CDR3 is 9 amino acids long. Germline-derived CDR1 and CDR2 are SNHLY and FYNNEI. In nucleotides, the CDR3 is TGTGCCAGCGGGGGCGAGCAGTTCTTC. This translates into CASGGEQFF. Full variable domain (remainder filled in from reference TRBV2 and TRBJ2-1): EPEVTQTPSHQVTQMGQEVILRCVPISNHLYFYWYRQILGQKVEFLVSFYNNEISEKSEIFDDQFSVERPDGSNFTLKIRSTKLEDSAMYFCASGGEQFFGPGTRLTVL.

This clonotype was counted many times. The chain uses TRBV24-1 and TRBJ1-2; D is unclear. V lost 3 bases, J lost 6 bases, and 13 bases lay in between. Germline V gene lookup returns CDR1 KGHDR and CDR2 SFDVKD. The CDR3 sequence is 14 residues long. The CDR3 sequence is CATSDRYFRDGYTF. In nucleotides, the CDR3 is TGTGCCACCAGTGATCGATACTTCCGGGATGGCTACACCTTC.

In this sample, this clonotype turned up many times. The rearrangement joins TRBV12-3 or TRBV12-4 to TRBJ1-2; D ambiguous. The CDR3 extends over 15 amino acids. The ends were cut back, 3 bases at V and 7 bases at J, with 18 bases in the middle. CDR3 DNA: TGTGCCAGCAGTTTTCAGGCCAACCTCTTCGCTGGCTACACCTTC. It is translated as CASSFQANLFAGYTF.

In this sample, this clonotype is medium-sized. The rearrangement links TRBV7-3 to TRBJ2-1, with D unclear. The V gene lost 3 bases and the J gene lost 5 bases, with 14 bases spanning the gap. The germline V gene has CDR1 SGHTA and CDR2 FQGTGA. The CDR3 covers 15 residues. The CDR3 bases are TGTGCCAGCAGCTTTGCTACGGGCCCGAACAATGAGCAGTTCTTC. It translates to CASSFATGPNNEQFF. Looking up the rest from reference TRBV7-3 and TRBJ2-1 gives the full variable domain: GAGVSQTPSNKVTEKGKYVELRCDPISGHTALYWYRQSLGQGPEFLIYFQGTGAADDSGLPNDRFFAVRPEGSVSTLKIQRTERGDSAVYLCASSFATGPNNEQFFGPGTRLTVL.

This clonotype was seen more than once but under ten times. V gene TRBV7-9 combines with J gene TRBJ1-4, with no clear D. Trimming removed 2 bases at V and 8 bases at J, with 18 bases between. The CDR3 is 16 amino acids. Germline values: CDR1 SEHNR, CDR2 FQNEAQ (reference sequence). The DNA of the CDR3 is TGTGCCAGCAGCTTATCTGGGGTTTACGTCGGAGAAAAACTGTTTTTT. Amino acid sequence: CASSLSGVYVGEKLFF.

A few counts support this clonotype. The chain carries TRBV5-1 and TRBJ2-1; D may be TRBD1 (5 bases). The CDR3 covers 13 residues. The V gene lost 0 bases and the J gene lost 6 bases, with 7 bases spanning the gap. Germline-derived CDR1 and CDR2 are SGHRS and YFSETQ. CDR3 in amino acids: CASSLGRVNEQFF. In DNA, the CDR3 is TGCGCCAGCAGCTTGGGCAGGGTCAATGAGCAGTTCTTC.

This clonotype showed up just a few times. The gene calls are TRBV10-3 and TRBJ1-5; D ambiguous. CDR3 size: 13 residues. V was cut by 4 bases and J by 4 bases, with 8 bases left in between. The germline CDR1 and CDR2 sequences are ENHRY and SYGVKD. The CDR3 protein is CAISGFKNQPQHF. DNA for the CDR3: TGTGCCATCAGTGGGTTTAAGAATCAGCCCCAGCATTTT.

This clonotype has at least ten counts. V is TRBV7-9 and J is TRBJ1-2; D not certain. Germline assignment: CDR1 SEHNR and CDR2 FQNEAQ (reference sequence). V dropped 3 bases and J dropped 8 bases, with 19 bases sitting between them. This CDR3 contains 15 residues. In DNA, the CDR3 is TGTGCCAGCAGCTTGGTAGGGCAGCCGGGAGAAGGCTACACCTTC. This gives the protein CASSLVGQPGEGYTF.

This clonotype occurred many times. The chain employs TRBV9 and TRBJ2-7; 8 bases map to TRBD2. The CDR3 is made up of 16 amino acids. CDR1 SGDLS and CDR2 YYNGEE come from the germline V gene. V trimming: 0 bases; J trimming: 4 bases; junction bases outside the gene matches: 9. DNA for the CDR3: TGTGCCAGCAGCGTAGCCACCAGCGGGAGCGCTTACGAGCAGTACTTC. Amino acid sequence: CASSVATSGSAYEQYF.

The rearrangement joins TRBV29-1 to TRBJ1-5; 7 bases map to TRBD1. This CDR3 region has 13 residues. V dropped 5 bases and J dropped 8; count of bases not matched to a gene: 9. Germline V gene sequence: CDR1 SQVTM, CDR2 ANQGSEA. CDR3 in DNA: TGCAGCGTTCAGGACAGGCTTCTGGAGCCCCAGCATTTT. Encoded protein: CSVQDRLLEPQHF.

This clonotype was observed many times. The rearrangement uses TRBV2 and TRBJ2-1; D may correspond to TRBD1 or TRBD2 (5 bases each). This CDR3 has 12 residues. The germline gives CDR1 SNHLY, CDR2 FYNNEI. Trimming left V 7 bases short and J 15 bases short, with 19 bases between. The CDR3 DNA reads TGTGCCAGCACCCCCGCTGGGACCAGACGGTTCTTC. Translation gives CASTPAGTRRFF.

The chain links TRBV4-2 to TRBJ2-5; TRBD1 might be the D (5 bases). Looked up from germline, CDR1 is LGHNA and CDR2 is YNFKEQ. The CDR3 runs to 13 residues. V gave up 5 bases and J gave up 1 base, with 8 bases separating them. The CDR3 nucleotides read TGTGCCAGCAGCTACGACAGCCAAGAGACCCAGTACTTC. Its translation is CASSYDSQETQYF.

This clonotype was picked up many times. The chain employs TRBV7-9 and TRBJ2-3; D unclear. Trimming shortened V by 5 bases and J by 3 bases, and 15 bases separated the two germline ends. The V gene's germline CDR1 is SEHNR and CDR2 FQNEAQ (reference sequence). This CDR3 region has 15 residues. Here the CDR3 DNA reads TGTGCCAGCAGCCCGGTGGCCCCGCCGACAGATACGCAGTATTTT. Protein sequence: CASSPVAPPTDTQYF. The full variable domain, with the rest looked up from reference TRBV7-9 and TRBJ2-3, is DTGVSQNPRHKITKRGQNVTFRCDPISEHNRLYWYRQTLGQGPEFLTYFQNEAQLEKSRLLSDRFSAERPKGSFSTLEIQRTEQGDSAMYLCASSPVAPPTDTQYFGPGTRLTVL.

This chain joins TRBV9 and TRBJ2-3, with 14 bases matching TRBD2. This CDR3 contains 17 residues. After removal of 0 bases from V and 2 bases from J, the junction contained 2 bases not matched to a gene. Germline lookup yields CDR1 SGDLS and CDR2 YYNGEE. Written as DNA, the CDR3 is TGTGCCAGCAGCGTAGGGACTAGCGGGGGGCCCACAGATACGCAGTATTTT. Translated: CASSVGTSGGPTDTQYF.

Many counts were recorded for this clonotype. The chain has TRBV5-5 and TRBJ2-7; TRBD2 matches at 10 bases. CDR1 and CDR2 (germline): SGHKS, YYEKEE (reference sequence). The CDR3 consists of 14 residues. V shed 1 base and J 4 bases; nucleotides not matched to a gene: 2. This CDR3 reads CASSLLAGVYEQYF. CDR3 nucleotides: TGTGCCAGCAGCTTGCTAGCGGGAGTGTACGAGCAGTACTTC.

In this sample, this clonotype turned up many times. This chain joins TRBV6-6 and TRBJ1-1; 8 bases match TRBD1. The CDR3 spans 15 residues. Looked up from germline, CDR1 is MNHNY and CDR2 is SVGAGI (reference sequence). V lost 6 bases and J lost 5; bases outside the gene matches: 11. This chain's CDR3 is CASSRGQGLETEAFF. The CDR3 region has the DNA TGTGCCAGCAGCCGAGGACAGGGCCTCGAGACTGAAGCTTTCTTT.